The 17 T cell receptor beta chains presented below share a single source sample, sequenced in a study of shared clonotypes between healthy human individuals. Here immunoSEQ multiplex PCR was the method, and the copy in TCRdb shows in-frame clones only, minus some. The profile covers 2,500,000 or so clones, with 90% to 95% appearing a single time and over 0.12% taken by the ten largest. Source material: naive CD4+ T cells sorted from blood. The subset: CD45RA+ positively selected. These receptors all stem from a man younger than 35 in good health.

The chain recombines TRBV27 with TRBJ2-7; TRBD1 matches at 8 bases. There are 16 residues in the CDR3. Germline CDR1 and CDR2: MNHEY and SMNVEV (reference sequence). The V and J ends lost 0 bases and 3 bases, in that order; junction bases with no gene match: 7. CDR3 loop: CASSLSWTGQRYEQYF. The CDR3 DNA sequence: TGTGCCAGCAGTTTATCGTGGACAGGGCAACGCTACGAGCAGTACTTC.

The chain links TRBV6-5 to TRBJ1-2; 7 bases fit TRBD1. The CDR3 length is 15 residues. In germline, CDR1 is MNHEY, CDR2 SVGAGI. J lost 2 bases, V lost 4 bases, and 7 bases had no gene match. The CDR3 loop reads CASSSLGTVNYGYTF. For the CDR3, the DNA is TGTGCCAGCAGTTCTCTCGGGACAGTAAACTATGGCTACACCTTC.

The rearrangement uses TRBV18 and TRBJ1-1, with 7 bases fitting TRBD1. The germline V gene has CDR1 KGHSH and CDR2 LQKENI. V trimming: 5 bases; J trimming: 0 bases; junction bases outside the gene matches: 18. CDR3 length equals 19 residues. The CDR3 bases are TGTGCCAGCTCATCCAGGGGGGGGCAGGAGGGGACGATGAACACTGAAGCTTTCTTT. This codes for CASSSRGGQEGTMNTEAFF.

This rearrangement joins TRBV7-8 to TRBJ2-1; D might be TRBD2 (6 bases). In germline, CDR1 is SGHVS, CDR2 FQNEAQ. V lost 1 base to trimming and J lost 9 bases, with 7 bases between them. This CDR3 is built from 12 residues. The CDR3 coding sequence is TGTGCCAGCAGCTTAGTAGCGGCTGAGCAGTTCTTC. Translating gives CASSLVAAEQFF. Full variable domain (missing parts from reference TRBV7-8 and TRBJ2-1): GAGVSQSPRYKVAKRGQDVALRCDPISGHVSLFWYQQALGQGPEFLTYFQNEAQLDKSGLPSDRFFAERPEGSVSTLKIQRTQQEDSAVYLCASSLVAAEQFFGPGTRLTVL.

The chain is built from TRBV5-6 and TRBJ2-2; D is possibly TRBD1 (5 bases). The CDR3 consists of 14 residues. V gave up 0 bases and J gave up 6 bases, with 9 bases separating them. The germline V gene has CDR1 SGHDT and CDR2 YYEEEE. The CDR3 nucleotides are TGTGCCAGCAGCTTGGCTCCCAGGGCCGGGGAGCTGTTTTTT. This encodes CASSLAPRAGELFF.

This chain joins TRBV4-1 and TRBJ2-7; a possible D gene is TRBD2 (5 bases). Deletions cut 0 bases from V and 2 bases from J, with 17 bases between. The CDR3 consists of 17 residues. Germline CDR1 MGHRA, CDR2 YSYEKL. The CDR3 DNA is TGCGCCAGCAGCCAAGAAATGTCGAGCGGAATACCCTACGAGCAGTACTTC. Translating gives CASSQEMSSGIPYEQYF.

The chain joins TRBV6-5 to TRBJ2-7; TRBD2 aligns across 7 bases. The CDR3 consists of 14 residues. The germline V gene encodes CDR1 MNHEY and CDR2 SVGAGI. Unmatched junction bases numbered 6, after V lost 5 bases and J lost 2 bases. The CDR3 here is CASSPAGPPYEQYF. The CDR3, as DNA: TGTGCCAGCAGTCCAGCGGGACCCCCCTACGAGCAGTACTTC.

This clone has a single count. The chain is built from TRBV7-2 and TRBJ2-2; a weak D match, TRBD1 (6 bases). Germline values: CDR1 SGHTA, CDR2 FQGNSA. V dropped 0 bases and J dropped 5 bases, with 10 bases sitting between them. There are 15 residues in the CDR3. CDR3: CASSLAPGVTGELFF. CDR3 bases: TGTGCCAGCAGCTTAGCCCCAGGGGTAACCGGGGAGCTGTTTTTT.

Details on this clone: The sample has other DNA sequences that encode this CDR3 too. J is TRBJ2-7 and V is TRBV2; TRBD1 agrees at 7 bases. The CDR3 has 14 residues. The germline V gene encodes CDR1 SNHLY and CDR2 FYNNEI. Germline trimming cut 4 bases from V and 1 base from J; bases unmatched to any gene: 4. This CDR3 reads CASSVEQGSYEQYF. For the CDR3, the DNA is TGTGCCAGCAGTGTGGAACAGGGGTCCTACGAGCAGTACTTC.

A single count supports this clone. The chain joins TRBV9 to TRBJ2-1; no clear D gene. Germline V lookup: CDR1 SGDLS, CDR2 YYNGEE. This CDR3 has 14 amino acids. Trimming stripped 6 bases from V and 0 bases from J, with 10 bases between. The CDR3 here is CASTPSSSYNEQFF. CDR3 sequence (DNA): TGTGCCAGCACGCCATCGAGCTCCTACAATGAGCAGTTCTTC.

This clone was counted a single time. This chain connects TRBV5-1 to TRBJ2-1, with TRBD2 matching 12 bases. Germline V gene data show CDR1 as SGHRS and CDR2 as YFSETQ. The CDR3 is made up of 17 amino acids. V lost 0 bases to trimming and J lost 2 bases; unmatched junction nucleotides: 3. This CDR3 is CASSLGLAGVAYNEQFF. DNA of the CDR3: TGCGCCAGCAGCTTGGGACTAGCGGGAGTCGCCTACAATGAGCAGTTCTTC.

The chain employs TRBV30 and TRBJ2-7; 10 bases are a match to TRBD2. The germline V gene has CDR1 GTSNPN and CDR2 SVGIG (reference sequence). The CDR3 totals 16 residues. The J segment lost 4 bases and the V segment lost 2 bases, leaving 11 bases of the junction unmatched. CDR3: CAWSRLAGASKYEQYF. The CDR3 coding sequence is TGTGCCTGGAGTCGTCTAGCGGGGGCCTCTAAATACGAGCAGTACTTC.

The chain is built from TRBV28 and TRBJ2-7, with 10 bases fitting TRBD1. J lost 0 bases, V lost 8 bases, and 4 bases had no gene match. CDR1 is MDHEN and CDR2 is SYDVKM in the germline V gene. The CDR3 consists of 14 residues. DNA for the CDR3: TGTGCCAGCGGCCGGACAGGGGGCTCCTACGAGCAGTACTTC. This codes for CASGRTGGSYEQYF.

The V gene is TRBV7-2, the J gene TRBJ2-3; D uncertain. Germline lookup yields CDR1 SGHTA and CDR2 FQGNSA. V was shortened by 3 bases and J by 0 bases, with 13 bases between the two germline ends. This CDR3 has 16 residues. CDR3 region: CASSLHGPGSTDTQYF. Here the CDR3 DNA reads TGTGCCAGCAGCTTGCATGGGCCGGGCAGCACAGATACGCAGTATTTT.

The chain has TRBV6-1 and TRBJ2-5; TRBD2 might be the D (7 bases). Germline-derived CDR1 and CDR2 are MNHNS and SASEGT. This CDR3 is built from 15 residues. V was trimmed by 1 base and J by 10 bases, leaving 19 bases between them. Here the CDR3 reads CASSEGGGTGRNQYF. In nucleotides, the CDR3 is TGTGCCAGCAGTGAAGGGGGGGGTACAGGGAGGAACCAGTACTTC.

J is TRBJ2-2 and V is TRBV5-4; possibly TRBD1 or TRBD2 for D (7 bases each). This CDR3 has 16 amino acids. The germline V gene encodes CDR1 SGHNT and CDR2 YYREEE (reference sequence). V was cut by 4 bases and J by 5 bases, with 18 bases left in between. CDR3 amino acids: CASSPTSQGGTGELFF. CDR3 DNA: TGTGCCAGCAGCCCCACGAGCCAGGGGGGGACCGGGGAGCTGTTTTTT.

V and J are TRBV7-2 and TRBJ2-1, with 11 bases that match TRBD2. Germline CDR1 reads SGHTA; CDR2 reads FQGNSA. CDR3 length: 17 amino acids. The ends lost 5 bases at V and 2 bases at J; junction bases unmatched: 8. CDR3 nucleotides: TGTGCCAGCAGCGTACAGGGGACTAGCGGAGCCTACAATGAGCAGTTCTTC. Its translation: CASSVQGTSGAYNEQFF.